Listed below are T cell receptor beta chains from one sample, sequenced in a study of a mutant IDH1 vaccine in newly diagnosed glioma. TCRdb's copy holds only in-frame clones and misses some; the assay was immunoSEQ multiplex PCR. This table holds about 98,000 clones, approximately 90% found once. Material: PBMCs, obtained from a glioma patient treated with radiotherapy, temozolomide or both. The source of these receptors is a woman in her fifties or sixties with glioma. Both conserved end residues are part of each CDR3. The D gene is left open where the match is weak. Clone size appears in some rows only: once, few, many, or a class for an expanded clone.

clone_size: -
j_call: TRBJ2-1
d_call: -
v_call: TRBV28
cdr3_aa: CASSHPPNEQFF
cdr3_nt: TGTGCCAGCAGCCACCCCCCCAATGAGCAGTTCTTC

clone_size: -
j_call: TRBJ2-2
d_call: TRBD2
v_call: TRBV10-2
cdr3_aa: CASLGGRGLEGELFF
cdr3_nt: TGCGCCAGCCTGGGCGGGAGGGGCCTGGAGGGGGAGCTGTTTTTT

clone_size: few
j_call: TRBJ1-1
d_call: -
v_call: TRBV6-1
cdr3_aa: CASSENLGGNTEAFF
cdr3_nt: TGTGCCAGCAGTGAAAATTTAGGAGGGAACACTGAAGCTTTCTTT

clone_size: -
j_call: TRBJ2-7
d_call: -
v_call: TRBV5-1
cdr3_aa: CASSPKTYEQYF
cdr3_nt: TGCGCCAGCAGCCCGAAGACCTACGAGCAGTACTTC

clone_size: -
j_call: TRBJ2-7
d_call: TRBD1
v_call: TRBV9
cdr3_aa: CASSVRDSPYEQYF
cdr3_nt: TGTGCCAGCAGCGTTCGGGACAGCCCCTACGAGCAGTACTTC

clone_size: -
j_call: TRBJ2-7
d_call: -
v_call: TRBV10-3
cdr3_aa: CAIRARDFSEQYF
cdr3_nt: TGTGCCATCAGAGCCCGGGACTTCTCCGAGCAGTACTTC

clone_size: -
j_call: TRBJ1-1
d_call: -
v_call: TRBV5-4
cdr3_aa: CASRPRTANTEAFF
cdr3_nt: TGTGCCAGCAGACCCAGAACAGCGAACACTGAAGCTTTCTTT

clone_size: -
j_call: TRBJ2-5
d_call: TRBD2
v_call: TRBV5-1
cdr3_aa: CASSLTPGLAGKETQYF
cdr3_nt: TGCGCCAGCAGCTTGACTCCGGGACTAGCGGGAAAAGAGACCCAGTACTTC

clone_size: few
j_call: TRBJ1-2
d_call: TRBD1
v_call: TRBV2
cdr3_aa: CASSEAGIRGQGLYSNYGYTF
cdr3_nt: TGTGCCAGCAGTGAAGCGGGCATACGAGGACAGGGCCTGTATTCTAACTATGGCTACACCTTC

clone_size: -
j_call: TRBJ2-5
d_call: -
v_call: TRBV5-4
cdr3_aa: CASSLVSKETQYF
cdr3_nt: TGTGCCAGCAGCTTGGTCAGTAAAGAGACCCAGTACTTC

clone_size: -
j_call: TRBJ2-1
d_call: TRBD2
v_call: TRBV6-4
cdr3_aa: CASSDSGTSGRNEQFF
cdr3_nt: TGTGCCAGCAGTGACTCGGGGACTAGCGGGAGGAATGAGCAGTTCTTC

clone_size: -
j_call: TRBJ1-1
d_call: TRBD1
v_call: TRBV6-1
cdr3_aa: CASSARTGANTEAFF
cdr3_nt: TGTGCCAGCAGTGCCCGGACAGGAGCAAACACTGAAGCTTTCTTT

clone_size: -
j_call: TRBJ2-3
d_call: -
v_call: TRBV6-5
cdr3_aa: CASSPRGVTDTQYF
cdr3_nt: TGTGCCAGCAGCCCCAGAGGAGTGACAGATACGCAGTATTTT

clone_size: -
j_call: TRBJ2-6
d_call: -
v_call: TRBV28
cdr3_aa: CASSKYSGANVLTF
cdr3_nt: TGTGCCAGCAGTAAATACTCTGGGGCCAACGTCCTGACTTTC

clone_size: -
j_call: TRBJ1-4
d_call: -
v_call: TRBV19
cdr3_aa: CASSIWEKPSEKLFF
cdr3_nt: TGTGCCAGTAGTATTTGGGAGAAACCATCTGAAAAACTGTTTTTT

clone_size: -
j_call: TRBJ2-2
d_call: -
v_call: TRBV4-2
cdr3_aa: CASRQGNTGELFF
cdr3_nt: TGTGCCAGCAGACAGGGGAACACCGGGGAGCTGTTTTTT

clone_size: once
j_call: TRBJ2-7
d_call: -
v_call: TRBV4-1
cdr3_aa: CASSQLGYEQYF
cdr3_nt: TGCGCCAGCAGCCAACTAGGTTACGAGCAGTACTTC

clone_size: -
j_call: TRBJ1-1
d_call: TRBD1
v_call: TRBV10-3
cdr3_aa: CAITGQGRGTEAFF
cdr3_nt: TGTGCCATCACGGGACAGGGAAGGGGCACTGAAGCTTTCTTT

clone_size: -
j_call: TRBJ1-6
d_call: -
v_call: TRBV7-9
cdr3_aa: CASSLEERSPLHF
cdr3_nt: TGTGCCAGCAGCCTCGAAGAGCGATCACCCCTCCACTTT

clone_size: -
j_call: TRBJ2-7
d_call: TRBD1
v_call: TRBV28
cdr3_aa: CASSSPGQGYFSYEQYF
cdr3_nt: TGTGCCAGCAGTTCACCCGGACAGGGGTACTTCTCCTACGAGCAGTACTTC

clone_size: -
j_call: TRBJ2-4
d_call: -
v_call: TRBV2
cdr3_aa: CASSEKAGLVVSKNIQYF
cdr3_nt: TGTGCCAGCAGTGAAAAGGCAGGGTTGGTTGTATCCAAAAACATTCAGTACTTC

clone_size: -
j_call: TRBJ2-6
d_call: -
v_call: TRBV30
cdr3_aa: CAWSDPLTF
cdr3_nt: TGTGCCTGGAGTGATCCTCTGACTTTC

clone_size: -
j_call: TRBJ2-7
d_call: -
v_call: TRBV11-2
cdr3_aa: CASSFLGPPTPYEQYF
cdr3_nt: TGTGCCAGCAGCTTTCTGGGCCCACCAACCCCCTACGAGCAGTACTTC

clone_size: -
j_call: TRBJ2-2
d_call: TRBD2
v_call: TRBV27
cdr3_aa: CASSPRTSGRTGELFF
cdr3_nt: TGTGCCAGCAGTCCAAGGACTAGCGGGAGAACCGGGGAGCTGTTTTTT

clone_size: once
j_call: TRBJ2-4
d_call: -
v_call: TRBV25-1
cdr3_aa: CASTPMLEGAGRIQYF
cdr3_nt: TGTGCCAGCACCCCCATGCTCGAAGGTGCGGGCCGCATTCAGTACTTC

clone_size: -
j_call: TRBJ1-2
d_call: TRBD1
v_call: TRBV18
cdr3_aa: CASSPPGQKAYGYTF
cdr3_nt: TGTGCCAGCTCACCTCCGGGACAGAAAGCCTATGGCTACACCTTC

clone_size: few
j_call: TRBJ2-1
d_call: TRBD1
v_call: TRBV11-2
cdr3_aa: CASSLGTGPANEQFF
cdr3_nt: TGTGCCAGCAGCTTAGGGACAGGGCCCGCAAATGAGCAGTTCTTC

clone_size: -
j_call: TRBJ2-1
d_call: -
v_call: TRBV29-1
cdr3_aa: CSVDSLYNEQFF
cdr3_nt: TGCAGCGTTGATTCACTCTACAATGAGCAGTTCTTC

clone_size: -
j_call: TRBJ2-3
d_call: -
v_call: TRBV7-8
cdr3_aa: CASSFGSGLYKVSDTQYF
cdr3_nt: TGTGCCAGCAGCTTCGGAAGCGGGCTATACAAGGTCTCAGATACGCAGTATTTT

clone_size: -
j_call: TRBJ2-7
d_call: -
v_call: TRBV5-6
cdr3_aa: CASSLGYEQYF
cdr3_nt: TGTGCCAGCAGCTTGGGCTACGAGCAGTACTTC

clone_size: -
j_call: TRBJ1-6
d_call: -
v_call: TRBV12-2
cdr3_aa: CASRLGPRSSYNSPLHF
cdr3_nt: TGTGCAAGTCGCTTAGGCCCGCGGAGCTCCTATAATTCACCCCTCCACTTT

clone_size: -
j_call: TRBJ2-5
d_call: TRBD2
v_call: TRBV4-1
cdr3_aa: CASSQRAGGHQETQYF
cdr3_nt: TGCGCCAGCAGCCAGAGGGCGGGAGGTCACCAAGAGACCCAGTACTTC

clone_size: -
j_call: TRBJ1-6
d_call: TRBD1
v_call: TRBV5-1
cdr3_aa: CASSPGQGTYNSPLHF
cdr3_nt: TGCGCCAGCAGCCCTGGACAGGGCACGTATAATTCACCCCTCCACTTT

clone_size: -
j_call: TRBJ2-7
d_call: TRBD2
v_call: TRBV10-1
cdr3_aa: CASSPRGGRAKQYF
cdr3_nt: TGCGCCAGCAGTCCACGGGGCGGGAGGGCGAAACAGTACTTC

clone_size: -
j_call: TRBJ1-4
d_call: -
v_call: TRBV27
cdr3_aa: CASSNHGTNEKLFF
cdr3_nt: TGTGCCAGCAGCAACCATGGGACTAATGAAAAACTGTTTTTT

clone_size: -
j_call: TRBJ1-2
d_call: TRBD1
v_call: TRBV27
cdr3_aa: CASSPTGGSYGYTF
cdr3_nt: TGTGCCAGCAGTCCGACAGGGGGCTCTTATGGCTACACCTTC

clone_size: -
j_call: TRBJ2-7
d_call: -
v_call: TRBV7-9
cdr3_aa: CASSLGTAGAEQYF
cdr3_nt: TGTGCCAGCAGCCTAGGGACAGCGGGGGCCGAGCAGTACTTC

clone_size: -
j_call: TRBJ2-1
d_call: -
v_call: TRBV7-9
cdr3_aa: CASSFRGSDHNEQFF
cdr3_nt: TGTGCCAGCAGCTTTCGGGGGAGTGACCACAATGAGCAGTTCTTC

clone_size: -
j_call: TRBJ2-5
d_call: TRBD1
v_call: TRBV9
cdr3_aa: CASSVTPDRWETQYF
cdr3_nt: TGTGCCAGCAGCGTAACTCCGGACAGGTGGGAGACCCAGTACTTC

clone_size: -
j_call: TRBJ2-3
d_call: TRBD2
v_call: TRBV7-8
cdr3_aa: CASRDYSTDTQYF
cdr3_nt: TGTGCCAGCCGGGACTATAGCACAGATACGCAGTATTTT

clone_size: -
j_call: TRBJ2-3
d_call: -
v_call: TRBV28
cdr3_aa: CASNPGQTDTQYF
cdr3_nt: TGTGCCAGCAACCCCGGTCAGACAGATACGCAGTATTTT

clone_size: -
j_call: TRBJ2-7
d_call: TRBD1
v_call: TRBV10-3
cdr3_aa: CAISGQGYEQYF
cdr3_nt: TGTGCCATCAGTGGACAGGGCTACGAGCAGTACTTC

clone_size: once
j_call: TRBJ1-5
d_call: -
v_call: TRBV7-8
cdr3_aa: CASSLLGGNQPQHF
cdr3_nt: TGTGCCAGCAGCTTATTGGGGGGGAATCAGCCCCAGCATTTT

clone_size: -
j_call: TRBJ2-1
d_call: -
v_call: TRBV11-2
cdr3_aa: CASSLVTFINNEQFF
cdr3_nt: TGTGCCAGCAGCTTGGTTACTTTCATAAACAATGAGCAGTTCTTC

clone_size: -
j_call: TRBJ2-7
d_call: -
v_call: TRBV7-6
cdr3_aa: CASSLEAEGAYEQYF
cdr3_nt: TGTGCCAGCAGCTTAGAAGCGGAGGGGGCCTACGAGCAGTACTTC

clone_size: once
j_call: TRBJ2-3
d_call: TRBD2
v_call: TRBV15
cdr3_aa: CATSRRLAGGTDTQYF
cdr3_nt: TGTGCCACCAGCAGACGACTAGCGGGGGGCACAGATACGCAGTATTTT

clone_size: -
j_call: TRBJ1-3
d_call: TRBD1
v_call: TRBV28
cdr3_aa: CASSLAGQGYSGNTIYF
cdr3_nt: TGTGCCAGCAGTTTAGCGGGACAGGGGTATTCTGGAAACACCATATATTTT

clone_size: -
j_call: TRBJ2-1
d_call: -
v_call: TRBV2
cdr3_aa: CASSPWGAAAYNEQFF
cdr3_nt: TGTGCCAGCAGTCCCTGGGGGGCAGCTGCCTACAATGAGCAGTTCTTC

clone_size: -
j_call: TRBJ1-2
d_call: TRBD1
v_call: TRBV18
cdr3_aa: CASSSRDRGISYGYTF
cdr3_nt: TGTGCCAGCTCATCCCGGGACAGGGGAATCAGTTATGGCTACACCTTC

clone_size: -
j_call: TRBJ2-7
d_call: -
v_call: TRBV10-3
cdr3_aa: CAISSLALSSYEQYF
cdr3_nt: TGTGCCATCAGTTCTCTAGCGTTAAGCTCCTACGAGCAGTACTTC

clone_size: once
j_call: TRBJ2-2
d_call: -
v_call: TRBV5-4
cdr3_aa: CASSLDLTGGAGELFF
cdr3_nt: TGTGCCAGCAGCTTAGACCTGACAGGAGGGGCCGGGGAGCTGTTTTTT